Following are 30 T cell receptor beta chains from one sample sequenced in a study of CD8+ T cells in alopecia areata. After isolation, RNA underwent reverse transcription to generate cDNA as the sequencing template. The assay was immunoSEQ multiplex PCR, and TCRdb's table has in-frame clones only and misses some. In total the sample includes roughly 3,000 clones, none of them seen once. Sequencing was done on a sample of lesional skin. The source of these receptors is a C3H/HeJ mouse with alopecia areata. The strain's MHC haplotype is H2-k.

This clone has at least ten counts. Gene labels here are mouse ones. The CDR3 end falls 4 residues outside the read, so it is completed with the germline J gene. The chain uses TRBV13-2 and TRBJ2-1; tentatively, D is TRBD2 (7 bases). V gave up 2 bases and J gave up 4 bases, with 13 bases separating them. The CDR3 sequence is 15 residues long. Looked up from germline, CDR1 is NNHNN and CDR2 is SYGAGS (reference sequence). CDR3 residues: CASGEGGWGYAEQFF. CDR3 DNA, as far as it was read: TGTGCCAGCGGTGAGGGGGGCTGGGGGTATGCT.

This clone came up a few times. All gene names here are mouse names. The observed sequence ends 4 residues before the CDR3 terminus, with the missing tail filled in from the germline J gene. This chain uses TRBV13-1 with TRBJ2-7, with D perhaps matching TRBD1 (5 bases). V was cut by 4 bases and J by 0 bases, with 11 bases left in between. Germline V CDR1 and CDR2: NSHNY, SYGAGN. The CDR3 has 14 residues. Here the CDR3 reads CASSIPGSSYEQYF. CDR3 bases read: TGTGCCAGCAGTATACCAGGGAGCTCCTAT.

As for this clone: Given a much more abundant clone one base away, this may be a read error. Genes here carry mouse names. The covered CDR3 bases are TGTGCCAGCAGCCAACGACTGGGAGAAAACACCGGG. This codes for CASSQRLGENTG. Given in full, the CDR3 is CASSQRLGENTGQLYF. This rearrangement joins TRBV13-1 to TRBJ2-2; 7 bases are shared with TRBD2. The read falls 4 residues short of the CDR3 end, and the missing part is taken from the germline J gene. The CDR3 consists of 16 residues. Per the germline V gene, CDR1 is NSHNY and CDR2 is SYGAGN. V lost 5 bases to trimming and J lost 1 base; unmatched junction nucleotides: 8.

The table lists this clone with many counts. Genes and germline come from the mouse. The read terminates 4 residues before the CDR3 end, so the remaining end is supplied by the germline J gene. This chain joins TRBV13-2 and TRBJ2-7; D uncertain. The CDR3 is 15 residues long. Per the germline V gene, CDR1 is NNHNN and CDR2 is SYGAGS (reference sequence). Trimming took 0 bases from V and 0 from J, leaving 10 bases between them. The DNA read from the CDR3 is TGTGCCAGCGGTGATGAGGTCCCTCCCTCCTAT. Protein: CASGDEVPPSY. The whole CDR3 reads CASGDEVPPSYEQYF.

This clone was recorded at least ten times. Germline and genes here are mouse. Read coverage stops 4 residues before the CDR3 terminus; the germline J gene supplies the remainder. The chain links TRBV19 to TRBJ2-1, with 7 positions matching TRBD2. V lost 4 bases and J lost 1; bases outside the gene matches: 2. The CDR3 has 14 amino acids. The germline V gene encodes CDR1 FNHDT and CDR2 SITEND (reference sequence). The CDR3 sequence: CASSPLGNYAEQFF. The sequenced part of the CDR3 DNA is TGTGCCAGCAGTCCACTGGGGAACTATGCT.

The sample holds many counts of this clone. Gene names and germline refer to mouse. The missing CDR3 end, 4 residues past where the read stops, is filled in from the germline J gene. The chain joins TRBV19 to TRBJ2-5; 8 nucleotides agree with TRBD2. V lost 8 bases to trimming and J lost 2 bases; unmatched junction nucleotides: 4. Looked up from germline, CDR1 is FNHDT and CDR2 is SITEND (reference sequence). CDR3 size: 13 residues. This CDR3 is CASIWGGQDTQYF. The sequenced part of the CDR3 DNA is TGTGCCAGTATTTGGGGGGGCCAAGAC.

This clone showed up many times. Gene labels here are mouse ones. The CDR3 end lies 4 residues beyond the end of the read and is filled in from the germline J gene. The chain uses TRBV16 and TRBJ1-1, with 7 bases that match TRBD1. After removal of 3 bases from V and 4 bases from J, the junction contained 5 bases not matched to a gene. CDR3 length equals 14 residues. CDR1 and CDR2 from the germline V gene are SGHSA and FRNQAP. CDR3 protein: CASSFVSGGTEVFF. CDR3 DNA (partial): TGTGCAAGCAGCTTCGTGTCAGGGGGCACA.

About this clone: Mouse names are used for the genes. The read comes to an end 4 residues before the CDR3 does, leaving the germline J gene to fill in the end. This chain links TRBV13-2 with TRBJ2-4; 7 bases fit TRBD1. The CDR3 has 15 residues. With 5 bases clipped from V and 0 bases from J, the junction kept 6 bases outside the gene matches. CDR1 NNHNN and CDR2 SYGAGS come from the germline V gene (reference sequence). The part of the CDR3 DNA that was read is TGTGCCAGCGGCCGACAGGGAGGGAGTCAAAAC. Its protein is CASGRQGGSQN. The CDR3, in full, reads CASGRQGGSQNTLYF.

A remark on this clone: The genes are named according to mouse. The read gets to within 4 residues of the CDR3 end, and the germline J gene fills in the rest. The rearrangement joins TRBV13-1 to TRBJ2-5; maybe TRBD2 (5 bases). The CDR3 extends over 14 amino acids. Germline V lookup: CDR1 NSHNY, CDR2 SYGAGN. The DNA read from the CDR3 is TGTGCCAGCAGTGATCGCCTGGGAAAAGAC. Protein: CASSDRLGKD. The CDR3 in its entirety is CASSDRLGKDTQYF.

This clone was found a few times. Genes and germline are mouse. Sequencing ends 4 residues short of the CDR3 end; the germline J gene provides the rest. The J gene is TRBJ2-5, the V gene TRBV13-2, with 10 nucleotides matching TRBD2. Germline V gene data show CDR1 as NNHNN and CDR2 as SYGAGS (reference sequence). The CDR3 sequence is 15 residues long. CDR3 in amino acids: CASGGLGGRRDTQYF. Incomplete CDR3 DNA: TGTGCCAGCGGTGGTCTGGGGGGGCGGCGGGAC.

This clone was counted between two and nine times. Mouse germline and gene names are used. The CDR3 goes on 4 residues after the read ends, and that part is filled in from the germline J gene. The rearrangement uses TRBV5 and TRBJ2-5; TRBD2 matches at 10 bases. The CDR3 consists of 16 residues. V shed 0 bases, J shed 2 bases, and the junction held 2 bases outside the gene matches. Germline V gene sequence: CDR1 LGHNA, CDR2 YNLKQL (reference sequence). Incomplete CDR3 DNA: TGTGCCAGCAGCCAAGAACGGACTGGGGGCCAAGAC. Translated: CASSQERTGGQD. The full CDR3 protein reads CASSQERTGGQDTQYF.

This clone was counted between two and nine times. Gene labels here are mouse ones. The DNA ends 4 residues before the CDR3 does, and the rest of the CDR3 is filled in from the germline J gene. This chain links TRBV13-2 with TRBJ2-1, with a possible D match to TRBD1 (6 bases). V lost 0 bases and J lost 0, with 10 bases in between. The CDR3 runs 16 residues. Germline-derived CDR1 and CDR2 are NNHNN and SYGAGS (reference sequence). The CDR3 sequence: CASGDEGDNNYAEQFF. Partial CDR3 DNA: TGTGCCAGCGGTGATGAAGGGGACAATAACTATGCT.

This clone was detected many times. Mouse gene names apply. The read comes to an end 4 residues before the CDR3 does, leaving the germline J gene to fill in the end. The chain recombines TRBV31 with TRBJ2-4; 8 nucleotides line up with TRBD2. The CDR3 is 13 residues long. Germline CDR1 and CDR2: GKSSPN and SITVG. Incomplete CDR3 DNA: TGTGCCTGGAGCCGGGGGGGCGGAAAC. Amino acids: CAWSRGGGN. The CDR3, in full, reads CAWSRGGGNTLYF.

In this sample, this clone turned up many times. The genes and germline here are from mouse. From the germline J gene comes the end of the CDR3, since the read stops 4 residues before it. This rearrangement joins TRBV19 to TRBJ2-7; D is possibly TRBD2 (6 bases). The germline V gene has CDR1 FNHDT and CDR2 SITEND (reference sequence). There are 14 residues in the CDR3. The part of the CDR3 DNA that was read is TGTGCCAGCAGTATAGGACTGGATAAATAT. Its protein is CASSIGLDKY. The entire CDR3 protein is CASSIGLDKYEQYF.

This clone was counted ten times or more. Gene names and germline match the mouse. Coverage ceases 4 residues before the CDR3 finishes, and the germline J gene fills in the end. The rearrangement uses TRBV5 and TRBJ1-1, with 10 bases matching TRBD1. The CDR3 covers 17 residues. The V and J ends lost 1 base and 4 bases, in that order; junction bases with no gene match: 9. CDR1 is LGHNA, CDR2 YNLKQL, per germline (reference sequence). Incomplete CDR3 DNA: TGTGCCAGCAGCCAAGTCCATCGACAGGGGGCCGGCACA. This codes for CASSQVHRQGAGT. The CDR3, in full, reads CASSQVHRQGAGTEVFF.

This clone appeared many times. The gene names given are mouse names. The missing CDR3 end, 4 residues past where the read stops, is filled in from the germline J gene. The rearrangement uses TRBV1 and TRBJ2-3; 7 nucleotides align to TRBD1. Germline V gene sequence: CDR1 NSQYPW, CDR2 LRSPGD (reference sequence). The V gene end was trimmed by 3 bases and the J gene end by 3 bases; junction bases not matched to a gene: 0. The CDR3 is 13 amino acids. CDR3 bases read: TGCACCTGCAGTGCGGGACAGGCAGAA. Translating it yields CTCSAGQAE. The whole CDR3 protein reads CTCSAGQAETLYF. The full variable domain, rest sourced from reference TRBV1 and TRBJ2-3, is VTLLEQNPRWRLVPRGQAVNLRCILKNSQYPWMSWYQQDLQKQLQWLFTLRSPGDKEVKSLPGADYLATRVTDTELRLQVANMSQGRTLYCTCSAGQAETLYFGSGTRLTVL.

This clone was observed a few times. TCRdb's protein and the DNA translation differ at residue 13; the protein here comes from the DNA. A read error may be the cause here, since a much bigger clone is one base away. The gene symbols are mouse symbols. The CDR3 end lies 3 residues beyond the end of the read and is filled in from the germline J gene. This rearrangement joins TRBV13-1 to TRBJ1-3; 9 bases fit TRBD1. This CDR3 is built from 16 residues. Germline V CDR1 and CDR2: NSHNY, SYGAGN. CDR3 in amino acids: CARSDAGQGSGNTLYF. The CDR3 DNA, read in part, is TGTGCCAGGAGTGATGCTGGACAGGGGTCTGGAAATACG.

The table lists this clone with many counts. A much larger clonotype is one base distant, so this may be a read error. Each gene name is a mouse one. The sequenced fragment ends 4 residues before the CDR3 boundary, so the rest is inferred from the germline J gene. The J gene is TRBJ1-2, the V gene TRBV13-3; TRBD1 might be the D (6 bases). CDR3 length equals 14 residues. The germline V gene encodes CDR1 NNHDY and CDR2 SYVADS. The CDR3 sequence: CASSGGLGGRDYTF. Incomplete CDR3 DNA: TGTGCCAGCAGCGGGGGACTGGGGGGGCGC.

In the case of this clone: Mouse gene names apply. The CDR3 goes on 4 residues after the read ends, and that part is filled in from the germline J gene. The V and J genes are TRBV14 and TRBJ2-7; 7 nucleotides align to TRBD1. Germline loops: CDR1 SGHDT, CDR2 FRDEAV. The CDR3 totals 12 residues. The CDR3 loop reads CASSGRGYEQYF. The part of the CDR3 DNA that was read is TGTGCCAGCAGTGGCAGGGGGTAT.

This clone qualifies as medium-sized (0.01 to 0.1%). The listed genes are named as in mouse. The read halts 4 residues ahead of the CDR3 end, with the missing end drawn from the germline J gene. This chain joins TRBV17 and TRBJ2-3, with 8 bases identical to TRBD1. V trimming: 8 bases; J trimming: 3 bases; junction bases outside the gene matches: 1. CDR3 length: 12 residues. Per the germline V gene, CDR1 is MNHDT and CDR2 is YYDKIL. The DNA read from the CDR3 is TGTGCTAGCGGGGACAGGGCAGAA. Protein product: CASGDRAE. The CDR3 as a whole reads CASGDRAETLYF.

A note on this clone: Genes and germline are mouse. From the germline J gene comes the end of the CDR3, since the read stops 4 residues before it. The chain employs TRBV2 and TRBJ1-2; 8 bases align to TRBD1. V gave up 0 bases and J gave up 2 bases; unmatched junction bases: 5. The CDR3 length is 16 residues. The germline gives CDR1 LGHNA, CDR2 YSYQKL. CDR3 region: CASSQEGTGANSDYTF. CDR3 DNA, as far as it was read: TGTGCCAGCAGCCAAGAAGGGACAGGTGCTAACTCC.

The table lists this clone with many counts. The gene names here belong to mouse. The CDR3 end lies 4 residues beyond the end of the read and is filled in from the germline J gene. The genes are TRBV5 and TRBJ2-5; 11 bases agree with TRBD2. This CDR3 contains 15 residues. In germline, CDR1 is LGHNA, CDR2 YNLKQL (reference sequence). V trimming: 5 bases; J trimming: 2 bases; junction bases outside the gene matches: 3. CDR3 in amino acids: CASSSTGGVQDTQYF. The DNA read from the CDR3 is TGTGCCAGCAGCTCGACTGGGGGGGTCCAAGAC.

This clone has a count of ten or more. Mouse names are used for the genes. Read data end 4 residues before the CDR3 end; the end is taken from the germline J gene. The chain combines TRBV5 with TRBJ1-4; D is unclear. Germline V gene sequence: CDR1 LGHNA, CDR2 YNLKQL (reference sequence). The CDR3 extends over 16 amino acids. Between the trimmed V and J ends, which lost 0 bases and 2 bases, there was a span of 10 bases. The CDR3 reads CASSQDFAASNERLFF. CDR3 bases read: TGTGCCAGCAGCCAAGATTTCGCTGCCTCCAACGAA.

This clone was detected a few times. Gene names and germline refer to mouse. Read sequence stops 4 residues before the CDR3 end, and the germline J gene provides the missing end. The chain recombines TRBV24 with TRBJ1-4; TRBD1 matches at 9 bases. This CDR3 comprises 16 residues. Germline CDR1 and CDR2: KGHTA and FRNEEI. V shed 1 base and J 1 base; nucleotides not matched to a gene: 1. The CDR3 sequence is CASSLWDRDSNERLFF. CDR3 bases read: TGTGCCAGCAGTCTGTGGGACAGGGATTCCAACGAA.

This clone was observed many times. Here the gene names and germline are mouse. CDR3 bases read: TGTGCCTGGAGTCCCGGGACAATTTCCAACGAA. It encodes CAWSPGTISNE. The whole CDR3 protein is CAWSPGTISNERLFF. The chain has TRBV31 and TRBJ1-4; perhaps TRBD1 as D (6 bases). The observed sequence ends 4 residues before the CDR3 terminus, with the missing tail filled in from the germline J gene. Trimming removed 1 base from V and 0 bases from J, with 9 bases in between. The CDR3 consists of 15 residues. Germline V gives CDR1 GKSSPN, CDR2 SITVG.

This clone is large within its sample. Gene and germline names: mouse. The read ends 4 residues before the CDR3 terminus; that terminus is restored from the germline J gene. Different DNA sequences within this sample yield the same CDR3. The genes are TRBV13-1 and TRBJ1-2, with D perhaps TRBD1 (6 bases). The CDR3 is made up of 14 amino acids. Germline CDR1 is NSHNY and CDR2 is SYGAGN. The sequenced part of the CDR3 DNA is TGTGCCAGCAGTGAAGGACTGGGGGGGCGC. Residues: CASSEGLGGR. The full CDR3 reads CASSEGLGGRDYTF.

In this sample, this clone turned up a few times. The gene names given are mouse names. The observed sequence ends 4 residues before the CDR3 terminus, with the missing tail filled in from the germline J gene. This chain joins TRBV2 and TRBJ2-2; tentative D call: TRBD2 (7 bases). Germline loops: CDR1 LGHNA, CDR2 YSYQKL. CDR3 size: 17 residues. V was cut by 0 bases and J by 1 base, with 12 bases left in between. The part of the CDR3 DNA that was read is TGTGCCAGCAGCCAAGATAGGGGGGCAGGAAACACCGGG. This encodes CASSQDRGAGNTG. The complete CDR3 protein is CASSQDRGAGNTGQLYF.

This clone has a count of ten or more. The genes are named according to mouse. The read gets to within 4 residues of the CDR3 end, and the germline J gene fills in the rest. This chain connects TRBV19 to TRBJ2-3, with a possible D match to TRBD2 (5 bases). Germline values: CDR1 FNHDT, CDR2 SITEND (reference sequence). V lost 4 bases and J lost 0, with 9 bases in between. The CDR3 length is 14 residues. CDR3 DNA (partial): TGTGCCAGCAGTCCCTGGGTTAGTGCAGAA. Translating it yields CASSPWVSAE. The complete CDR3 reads CASSPWVSAETLYF.

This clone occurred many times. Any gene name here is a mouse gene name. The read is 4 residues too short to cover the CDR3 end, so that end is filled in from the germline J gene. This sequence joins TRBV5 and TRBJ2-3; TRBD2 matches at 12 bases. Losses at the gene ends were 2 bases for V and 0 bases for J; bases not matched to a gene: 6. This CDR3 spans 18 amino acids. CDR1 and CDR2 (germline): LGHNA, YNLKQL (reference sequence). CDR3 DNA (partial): TGTGCCAGCAGCCAAAAAGACTGGGGGGGCCCTAGTGCAGAA. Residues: CASSQKDWGGPSAE. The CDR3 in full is CASSQKDWGGPSAETLYF.

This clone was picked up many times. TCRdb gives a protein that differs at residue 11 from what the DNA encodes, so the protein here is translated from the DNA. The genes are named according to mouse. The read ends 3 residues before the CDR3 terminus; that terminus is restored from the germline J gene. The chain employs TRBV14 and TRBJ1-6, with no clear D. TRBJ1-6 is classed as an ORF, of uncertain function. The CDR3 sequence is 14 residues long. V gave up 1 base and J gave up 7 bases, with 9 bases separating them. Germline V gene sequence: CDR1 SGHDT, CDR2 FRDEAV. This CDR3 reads CASSFGRKNSPLYF. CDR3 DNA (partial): TGTGCCAGCAGTTTCGGCAGGAAGAATTCGCCC.